These 2 T cell receptor beta chains share one sample of origin, sequenced in a study of cytomegalovirus exposure and HLA in healthy donors. PCR primers comprised 60 Vbeta and 13 Jbeta primers. Clones were read by immunoSEQ multiplex PCR, and TCRdb kept only the in-frame ones, dropping some. There are some 200,000 clones in the sample, with about 0.81% held by the top ten. Sequencing used PBMCs. The receptors stem from a woman aged 18-30 years in good health and CMV-seropositive.

The V call is TRBV9, the J call TRBJ2-2, with 8 positions matching TRBD1. The junction had 10 bases not matched to a gene; V was cut back by 0 bases and J by 6 bases. Germline CDR1 reads SGDLS; CDR2 reads YYNGEE. There are 17 residues in the CDR3. The CDR3 loop reads CASSVGTWTGSAGELFF. The DNA for the CDR3 is TGTGCCAGCAGCGTAGGTACATGGACAGGGAGCGCCGGGGAGCTGTTTTTT.

This chain connects TRBV6-1 to TRBJ1-2, with 8 nucleotides matching TRBD1. With 5 bases clipped from V and 1 base from J, the junction kept 6 bases outside the gene matches. Germline CDR1 and CDR2: MNHNS and SASEGT. The CDR3 length is 15 residues. The CDR3 DNA is TGTGCCAGCAGTATGCGACAGGGGATTAACTATGGCTACACCTTC. This encodes CASSMRQGINYGYTF.